The entry below describes one T cell receptor (beta chain). The antigen remains undetermined. This record belongs to a study of cytomegalovirus exposure and HLA in healthy donors. Notes on the study in general: The tendency of first-cohort TCR clusters to co-occur in the 90 to 150 validation repertoires was the finding of a later analysis.

V gave up 2 bases and J gave up 2 bases, with 12 bases separating them. The length of the CDR3 is 16 residues. CDR1 and CDR2 (germline): PRHDT, FYEKMQ (reference sequence). Assay: immunoSEQ multiplex PCR; the TCRdb copy retains only in-frame clones and omits some. The table has roughly 190,000 clones, roughly 83% seen once. This receptor was identified in a woman aged 18 to 35 in good health and CMV-seronegative. The specimen was PBMCs. The rearrangement joins TRBV13 to TRBJ2-2; D might be TRBD2 (7 bases). The CDR3 loop is CASSLYRGANTGELFF. In nucleotides, the CDR3 is TGTGCCAGCAGCTTATATCGGGGGGCAAACACCGGGGAGCTGTTTTTT.